There are a few counts of the clone carrying this T cell receptor beta chain. Its antigen remains unidentified. CDR3 length equals 12 residues. Germline CDR1 is SNHLY and CDR2 is FYNNEI. Trimming took 6 bases from V and 2 from J, leaving 8 bases between them. Roughly 10 milliliters of peripheral blood were drawn from each donor. The record originates from a study of blood T cells in healthy people across ages. Points from the study as a whole: More naive CD4+ cells and higher diversity marked long-lived donors relative to aged donors. Strong correlation linked observed beta diversity and percent naive T cells.

A sample-barcoded 5' primer and a J-beta primer mix were used in a second PCR of roughly 7 to 11 cycles. From the 5' RACE reads, TCRdb called clonotypes with MiXCR, one entry per CDR3 protein. The data show hundreds of thousands of distinct CDR3 sequences, with approximately 25% seen just once and roughly a tenth held by the top ten. These data are also associated with another study on T cells of mothers and their children.

The material sequenced was blood. The chain employs TRBV2 and TRBJ2-7; D call uncertain. The TCR sequence derives from a boy between 10 and 17 years old in good health. CDR3 region: CASRPDTYEQYF. In nucleotides, the CDR3 is TGTGCCAGCAGACCTGACACCTACGAGCAGTACTTC.